The 15 T cell receptor beta chains reported below all come from one sample, sequenced in a study of cytomegalovirus exposure and HLA in healthy donors. PCR employed 60 Vbeta and 13 Jbeta primers. Some clones are missing from TCRdb's copy, which holds only in-frame ones; the method was immunoSEQ multiplex PCR. The sample contains about 140,000 clones, approximately 80% of which appear only once. The sequencing sample was made of PBMCs. All receptors come from a woman between 40 and 55 years old in good health and CMV-seronegative.

This clone was counted a few times. The junction departs from the called germline gene at one end, perhaps through a read error. This chain joins TRBV11-3 and TRBJ2-4; D may be TRBD2 (6 bases). CDR1 and CDR2 (germline): SGHNT, YENEEA. This CDR3 is 13 amino acids long. CDR3 in amino acids: CASSLGLGNSQYF. CDR3 sequence (DNA): TGTGCCAGCAGCTTAGGACTAGGAAACAGTCAGTACTTC.

The chain has TRBV4-1 and TRBJ1-5, with 9 bases matching TRBD1. The length of the CDR3 is 20 residues. Germline V gene data show CDR1 as MGHRA and CDR2 as YSYEKL. V gave up 1 base and J gave up 0 bases; unmatched junction bases: 13. In DNA, the CDR3 is TGCGCCAGCAGCCAAGGATCCCCGGGACAGGGACCGTATAGCAATCAGCCCCAGCATTTT. Translated: CASSQGSPGQGPYSNQPQHF.

This clone was seen only once. The chain uses TRBV19 and TRBJ2-4; 7 bases are shared with TRBD1. V gave up 1 base and J gave up 6 bases; unmatched junction bases: 3. The CDR3 spans 14 residues. Germline V gene sequence: CDR1 LNHDA, CDR2 SQIVND (reference sequence). The CDR3 loop is CASSIGAGGNIQYF. CDR3 bases: TGTGCCAGTAGTATAGGGGCAGGGGGAAACATTCAGTACTTC.

This clone has a single count. The chain recombines TRBV19 with TRBJ1-3; D gene uncertain. The CDR3 is 16 residues long. Trimming stripped 0 bases from V and 0 bases from J, with 9 bases between. Germline V lookup: CDR1 LNHDA, CDR2 SQIVND (reference sequence). The CDR3 DNA reads TGTGCCAGTAGTATAGAGGCAGCGTCCTCTGGAAACACCATATATTTT. This sequence encodes CASSIEAASSGNTIYF.

This chain connects TRBV6-5 to TRBJ1-3; 9 bases align to TRBD1. Looked up from germline, CDR1 is MNHEY and CDR2 is SVGAGI. This CDR3 has 15 residues. The V and J ends lost 5 bases and 1 base, in that order; junction bases with no gene match: 3. The CDR3 DNA reads TGTGCCAGCAGTCCACAGGGGGCGTCTGGAAACACCATATATTTT. Translation: CASSPQGASGNTIYF.

The rearrangement uses TRBV7-9 and TRBJ2-6, with D maybe TRBD2 (6 bases). Germline CDR1 SEHNR, CDR2 FQNEAQ (reference sequence). V lost 0 bases, J lost 3 bases, and 6 bases lay in between. The CDR3 contains 15 residues. The CDR3 is CASSLAEGGANVLTF. Here the CDR3 DNA reads TGTGCCAGCAGCTTAGCGGAGGGTGGGGCCAACGTCCTGACTTTC.

This clone has just one count. The chain joins TRBV28 to TRBJ2-3; weak D call: TRBD2 (5 bases). The length of the CDR3 is 13 residues. Between the trimmed V and J ends, which lost 3 bases and 8 bases, there was a span of 12 bases. Germline CDR1 and CDR2: MDHEN and SYDVKM. This chain's CDR3 is CASSFGEMGTQYF. As DNA, the CDR3 is TGTGCCAGCAGTTTTGGGGAGATGGGTACGCAGTATTTT.

The rearrangement joins TRBV7-8 to TRBJ2-1; D may be TRBD2 (5 bases). The CDR3 is 15 residues long. The germline V and J ends were trimmed by 5 bases and 0 bases, with 11 bases remaining between them. Looked up from germline, CDR1 is SGHVS and CDR2 is FQNEAQ. The CDR3: CASSAGQSSYNEQFF. Here the CDR3 DNA reads TGTGCCAGCAGCGCGGGCCAGAGCTCCTACAATGAGCAGTTCTTC.

This chain links TRBV4-3 with TRBJ1-4; 7 bases map to TRBD1. Trimming at V came to 4 bases and at J to 5 bases, leaving 7 bases not matched to a gene. Per germline, CDR1 LGHNA and CDR2 YSLEER. This CDR3 has 15 residues. CDR3 amino acids: CASSRSTGRNEKLFF. CDR3 sequence (DNA): TGCGCCAGCAGCCGATCGACAGGGCGCAATGAAAAACTGTTTTTT.

The V and J genes are TRBV14 and TRBJ1-2; TRBD1 might be the D (6 bases). V was shortened by 4 bases and J by 6 bases, with 18 bases between the two germline ends. The V gene's germline CDR1 is SGHDN and CDR2 FVKESK. The CDR3 length is 15 residues. DNA of the CDR3: TGTGCCAGCAGCCCCCTCCAGGGCAGGGGAGATGGCTACACCTTC. Its protein product is CASSPLQGRGDGYTF. The full variable domain, its missing parts supplied by reference TRBV14 and TRBJ1-2, is EAGVTQFPSHSVIEKGQTVTLRCDPISGHDNLYWYRRVMGKEIKFLLHFVKESKQDESGMPNNRFLAERTGGTYSTLKVQPAELEDSGVYFCASSPLQGRGDGYTFGSGTRLTVV.

The chain joins TRBV21-1 to TRBJ2-7; the table gives TRBD1 as D, unverified against the DNA. TRBV21-1 is flagged as a pseudogene. The CDR3 consists of 14 residues. The CDR3 region is CASSKEGHYYEQYF. The CDR3 region has the DNA TGTGCCAGCAGCAAAGAGGGACACTACTACGAGCAGTACTTC.

This chain joins TRBV11-3 and TRBJ2-7, with D uncertain. Germline V gene lookup returns CDR1 SGHNT and CDR2 YENEEA. Trimming cost V 1 base and J 0 bases, with 13 bases left between them. This CDR3 contains 16 residues. Here the CDR3 DNA reads TGTGCCAGCAGCTTAGGGGCGTCAAGTCGCTCCTACGAGCAGTACTTC. It codes for CASSLGASSRSYEQYF.

V gene TRBV30 combines with J gene TRBJ2-3; 7 bases match TRBD2. The CDR3 runs to 11 residues. V dropped 5 bases and J dropped 4; count of bases not matched to a gene: 0. The V gene's germline CDR1 is GTSNPN and CDR2 SVGIG (reference sequence). The CDR3 bases are TGTGCCTGGGCGGGGGCAGATACGCAGTATTTT. Its translation: CAWAGADTQYF. Supplemented by reference TRBV30 and TRBJ2-3, the full variable domain reads SQTIHQWPATLVQPVGSPLSLECTVEGTSNPNLYWYRQAAGRGLQLLFYSVGIGQISSEVPQNLSASRPQDRQFILSSKKLLLSDSGFYLCAWAGADTQYFGPGTRLTVL.

The rearrangement uses TRBV7-9 and TRBJ2-3; 9 bases align to TRBD2. The CDR3 covers 17 residues. The trim removed 1 base at V and 5 bases at J, leaving 10 bases unmatched. Germline V lookup: CDR1 SEHNR, CDR2 FQNEAQ (reference sequence). CDR3 protein: CASSLGRGGRAEDTQYF. CDR3 in DNA: TGTGCCAGCAGCTTAGGAAGAGGCGGGAGGGCCGAAGATACGCAGTATTTT.

The chain uses TRBV28 and TRBJ1-1, with D unclear. The germline V and J ends were trimmed by 9 bases and 11 bases, with 19 bases remaining between them. The CDR3 is 12 amino acids. Germline values: CDR1 MDHEN, CDR2 SYDVKM. CDR3 sequence: CASSLAEAGAFF. The CDR3 bases are TGTGCCAGTTCTCTAGCCGAGGCGGGTGCTTTCTTT.